This T cell receptor (beta chain) was profiled in a study of Graves' ophthalmopathy and Graves' hyperthyroidism. Findings and caveats of the study: The model achieved 70.59% sensitivity and about 76% specificity for ophthalmopathy progression. Most expanded clonotypes from thyroid (those above 0.001 frequency) were also found in blood.

The study amplified TCR beta CDR3 regions using RNA transcripts. First-round RT-PCR with HTBI primers preceded a second-round multiplex PCR. MiXCR was run by TCRdb on the multiplex PCR reads, yielding one entry per CDR3 protein. The table has 350,000 to 450,000 distinct CDR3 sequences, roughly 21% seen once; the top ten hold under 3%. This clonotype was observed at least ten times. Antigen unknown. The CDR3 length is 14 residues. Germline V gene data show CDR1 as GTSNPN and CDR2 as SVGIG (reference sequence). V was shortened by 4 bases and J by 4 bases, with 16 bases between the two germline ends. Sample: peripheral blood. This receptor was taken from a woman aged 18-29 years with stable Graves' hyperthyroidism. The chain couples TRBV30 to TRBJ1-2; the D is unclear. The CDR3 sequence: CAWTVISRGYGYTF. CDR3 coding DNA: TGTGCCTGGACTGTGATTTCGCGGGGCTATGGCTACACCTTC.